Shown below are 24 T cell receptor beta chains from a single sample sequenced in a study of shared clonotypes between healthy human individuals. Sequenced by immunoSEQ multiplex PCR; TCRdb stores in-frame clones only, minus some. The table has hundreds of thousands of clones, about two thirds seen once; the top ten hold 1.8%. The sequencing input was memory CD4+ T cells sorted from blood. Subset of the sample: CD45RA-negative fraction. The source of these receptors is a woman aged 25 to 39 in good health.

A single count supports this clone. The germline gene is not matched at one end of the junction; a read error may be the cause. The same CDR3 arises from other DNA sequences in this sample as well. DNA for the CDR3: TGTGCCAGCAGGCTCGCAGTCAACTATGGCTACACCTTT. This gives the protein CASRLAVNYGYTF. The J gene is TRBJ1-2, the V gene TRBV6-5, with D unresolved. The length of the CDR3 is 13 residues. From germline, CDR1 is MNHEY and CDR2 SVGAGI.

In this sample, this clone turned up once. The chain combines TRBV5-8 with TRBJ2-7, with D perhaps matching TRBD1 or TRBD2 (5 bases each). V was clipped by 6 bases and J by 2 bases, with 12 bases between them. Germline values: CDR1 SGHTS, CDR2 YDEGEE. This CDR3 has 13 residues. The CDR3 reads CASKRDVTYEQYF. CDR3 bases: TGTGCCAGCAAAAGGGACGTAACCTACGAGCAGTACTTC.

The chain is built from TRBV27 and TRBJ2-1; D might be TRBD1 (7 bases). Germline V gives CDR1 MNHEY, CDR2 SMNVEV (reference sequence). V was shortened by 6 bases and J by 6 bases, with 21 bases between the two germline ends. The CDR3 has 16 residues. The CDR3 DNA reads TGTGCCAGCAGACCTTACGGACAGGCGGGGAGCAATGAGCAGTTCTTC. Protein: CASRPYGQAGSNEQFF.

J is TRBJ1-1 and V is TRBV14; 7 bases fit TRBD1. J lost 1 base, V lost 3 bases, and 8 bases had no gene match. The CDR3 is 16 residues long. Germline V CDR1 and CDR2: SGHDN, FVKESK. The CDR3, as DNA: TGTGCCAGCAGCCAGTGGGGACAGTTGGGGAACACTGAAGCTTTCTTT. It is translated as CASSQWGQLGNTEAFF.

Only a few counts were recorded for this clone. In DNA form, the CDR3 reads TGTGCCAGCAGCTTAGGTGTTAGCGGGGACACCGGGGAGCTGTTTTTT. Its protein is CASSLGVSGDTGELFF. This chain uses TRBV7-3 with TRBJ2-2, with 8 bases lining up with TRBD2. With V trimmed by 2 bases and J by 3 bases, 5 bases remained unmatched. Germline values: CDR1 SGHTA, CDR2 FQGTGA. The length of the CDR3 is 16 residues.

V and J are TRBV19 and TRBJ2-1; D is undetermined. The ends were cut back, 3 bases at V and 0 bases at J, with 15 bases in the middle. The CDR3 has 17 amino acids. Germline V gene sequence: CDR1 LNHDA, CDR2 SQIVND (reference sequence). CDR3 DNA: TGTGCCAGTAGTATGAGTACCCCCTCGAGCTCCTACAATGAGCAGTTCTTC. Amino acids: CASSMSTPSSSYNEQFF.

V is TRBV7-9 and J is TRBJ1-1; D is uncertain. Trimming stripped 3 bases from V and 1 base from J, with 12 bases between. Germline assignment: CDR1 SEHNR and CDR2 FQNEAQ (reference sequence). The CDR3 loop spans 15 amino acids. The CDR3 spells CASSFNLNPNTEAFF. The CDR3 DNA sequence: TGTGCCAGCAGCTTTAATCTGAATCCGAACACTGAAGCTTTCTTT.

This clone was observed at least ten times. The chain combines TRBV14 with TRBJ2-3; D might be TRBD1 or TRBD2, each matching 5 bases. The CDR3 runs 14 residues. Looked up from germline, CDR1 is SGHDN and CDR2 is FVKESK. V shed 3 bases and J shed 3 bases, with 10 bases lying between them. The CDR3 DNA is TGTGCCAGCAGCCAGGGACCATCGACAGATACGCAGTATTTT. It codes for CASSQGPSTDTQYF. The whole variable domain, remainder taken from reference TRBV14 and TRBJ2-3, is EAGVTQFPSHSVIEKGQTVTLRCDPISGHDNLYWYRRVMGKEIKFLLHFVKESKQDESGMPNNRFLAERTGGTYSTLKVQPAELEDSGVYFCASSQGPSTDTQYFGPGTRLTVL.

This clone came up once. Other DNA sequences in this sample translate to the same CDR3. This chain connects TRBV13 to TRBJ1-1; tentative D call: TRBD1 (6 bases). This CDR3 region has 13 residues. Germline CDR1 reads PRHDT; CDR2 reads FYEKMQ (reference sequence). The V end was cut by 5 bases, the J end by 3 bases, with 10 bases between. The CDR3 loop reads CASSPRGDTEAFF. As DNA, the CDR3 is TGTGCCAGCAGCCCCAGGGGTGACACTGAAGCTTTCTTT. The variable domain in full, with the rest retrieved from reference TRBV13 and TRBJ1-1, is AAGVIQSPRHLIKEKRETATLKCYPIPRHDTVYWYQQGPGQDPQFLISFYEKMQSDKGSIPDRFSAQQFSDYHSELNMSSLELGDSALYFCASSPRGDTEAFFGQGTRLTVV.

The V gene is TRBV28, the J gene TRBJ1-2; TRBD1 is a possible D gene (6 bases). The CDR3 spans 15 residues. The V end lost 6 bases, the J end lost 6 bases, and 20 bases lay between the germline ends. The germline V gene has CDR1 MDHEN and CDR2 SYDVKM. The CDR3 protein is CASSPFTGRGNGYTF. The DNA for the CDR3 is TGTGCCAGCAGCCCTTTTACAGGGAGGGGAAATGGCTACACCTTC.

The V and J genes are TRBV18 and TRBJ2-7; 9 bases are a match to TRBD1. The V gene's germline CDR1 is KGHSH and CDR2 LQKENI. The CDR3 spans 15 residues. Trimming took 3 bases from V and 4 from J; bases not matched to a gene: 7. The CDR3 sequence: CASSPGQGSVYEQYF. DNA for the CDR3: TGTGCCAGCTCACCGGGACAGGGCTCCGTATACGAGCAGTACTTC.

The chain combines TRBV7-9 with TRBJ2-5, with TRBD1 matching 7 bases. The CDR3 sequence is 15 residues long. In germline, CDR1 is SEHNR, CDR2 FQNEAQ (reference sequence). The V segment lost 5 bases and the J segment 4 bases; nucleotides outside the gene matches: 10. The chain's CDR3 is CASSPGQGVTETQYF. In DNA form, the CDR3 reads TGTGCCAGCAGCCCCGGGCAGGGGGTAACAGAGACCCAGTACTTC.

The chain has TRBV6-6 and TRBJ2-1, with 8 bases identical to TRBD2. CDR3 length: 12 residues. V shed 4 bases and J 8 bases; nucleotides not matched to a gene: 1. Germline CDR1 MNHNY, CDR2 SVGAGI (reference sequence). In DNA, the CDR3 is TGTGCCAGCAGTTCGACTAGCGATGAGCAGTTCTTC. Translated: CASSSTSDEQFF.

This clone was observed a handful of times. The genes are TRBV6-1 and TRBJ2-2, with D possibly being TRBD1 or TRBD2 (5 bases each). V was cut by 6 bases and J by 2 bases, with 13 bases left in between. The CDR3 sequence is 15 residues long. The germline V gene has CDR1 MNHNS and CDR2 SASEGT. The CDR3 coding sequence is TGTGCCAGCAGCCCCCGGGGCAGCAACACCGGGGAGCTGTTTTTT. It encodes CASSPRGSNTGELFF.

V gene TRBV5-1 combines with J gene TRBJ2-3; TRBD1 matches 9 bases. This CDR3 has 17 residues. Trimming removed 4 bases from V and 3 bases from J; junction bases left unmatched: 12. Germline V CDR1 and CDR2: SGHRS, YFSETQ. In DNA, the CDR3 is TGCGCCAGCAGCCTCAACTTACAGGGGGCGATTACAGATACGCAGTATTTT. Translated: CASSLNLQGAITDTQYF.

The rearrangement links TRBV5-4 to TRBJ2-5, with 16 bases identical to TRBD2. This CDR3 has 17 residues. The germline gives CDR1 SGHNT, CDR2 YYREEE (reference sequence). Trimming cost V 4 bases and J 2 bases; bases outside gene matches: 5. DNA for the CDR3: TGTGCCAGCAGCCCCCCGGGACTAGCGGGGGGGCAAGAGACCCAGTACTTC. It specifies CASSPPGLAGGQETQYF.

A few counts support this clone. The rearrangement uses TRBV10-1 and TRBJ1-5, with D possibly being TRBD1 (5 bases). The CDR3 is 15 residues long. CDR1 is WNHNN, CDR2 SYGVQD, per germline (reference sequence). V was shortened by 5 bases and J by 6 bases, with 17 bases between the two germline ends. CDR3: CASSPSLDGGQPQHF. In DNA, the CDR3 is TGCGCCAGCAGTCCCTCCCTGGACGGGGGTCAGCCCCAGCATTTT.

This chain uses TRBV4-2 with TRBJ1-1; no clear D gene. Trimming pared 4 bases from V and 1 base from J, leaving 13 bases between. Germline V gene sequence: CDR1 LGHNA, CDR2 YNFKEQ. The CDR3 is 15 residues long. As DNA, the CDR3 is TGTGCCAGCAGCCCCTTGGGCCGGTCGAACACTGAAGCTTTCTTT. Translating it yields CASSPLGRSNTEAFF.

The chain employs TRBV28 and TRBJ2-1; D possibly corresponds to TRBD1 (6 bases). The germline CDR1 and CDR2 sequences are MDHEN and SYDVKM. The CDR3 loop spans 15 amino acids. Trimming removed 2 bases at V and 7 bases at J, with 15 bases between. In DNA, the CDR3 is TGTGCCAGCAGTTTAACCTCAGGGGTTTGGAATGAGCAGTTCTTC. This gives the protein CASSLTSGVWNEQFF.

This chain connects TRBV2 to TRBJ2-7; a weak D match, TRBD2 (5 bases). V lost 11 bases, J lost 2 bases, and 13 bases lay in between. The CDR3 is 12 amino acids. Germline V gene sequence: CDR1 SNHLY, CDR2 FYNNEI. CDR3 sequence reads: CAVTTSAYEQYF. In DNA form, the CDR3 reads TGTGCCGTCACTACTAGTGCCTACGAGCAGTACTTC.

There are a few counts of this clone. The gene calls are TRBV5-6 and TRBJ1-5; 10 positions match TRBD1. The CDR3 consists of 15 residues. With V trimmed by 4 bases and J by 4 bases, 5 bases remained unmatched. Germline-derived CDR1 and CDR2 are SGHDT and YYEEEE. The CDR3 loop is CASSLWGQGNQPQHF. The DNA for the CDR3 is TGTGCCAGCAGCCTTTGGGGACAGGGGAATCAGCCCCAGCATTTT.

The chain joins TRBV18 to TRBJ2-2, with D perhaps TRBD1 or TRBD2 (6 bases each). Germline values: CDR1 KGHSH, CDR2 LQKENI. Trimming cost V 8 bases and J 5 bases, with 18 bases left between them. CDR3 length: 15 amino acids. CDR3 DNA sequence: TGTGCCAGCCTCTTAGGGGGGATCCGGACCGGGGAGCTGTTTTTT. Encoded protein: CASLLGGIRTGELFF. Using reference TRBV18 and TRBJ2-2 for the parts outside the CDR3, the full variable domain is NAGVMQNPRHLVRRRGQEARLRCSPMKGHSHVYWYRQLPEEGLKFMVYLQKENIIDESGMPKERFSAEFPKEGPSILRIQQVVRGDSAAYFCASLLGGIRTGELFFGEGSRLTVL.

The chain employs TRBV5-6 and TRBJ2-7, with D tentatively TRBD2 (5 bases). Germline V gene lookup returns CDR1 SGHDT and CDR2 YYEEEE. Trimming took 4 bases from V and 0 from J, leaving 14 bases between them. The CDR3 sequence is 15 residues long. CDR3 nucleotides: TGTGCCAGCAGCCACTCCGGGATGAGCTCCTACGAGCAGTACTTC. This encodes CASSHSGMSSYEQYF.

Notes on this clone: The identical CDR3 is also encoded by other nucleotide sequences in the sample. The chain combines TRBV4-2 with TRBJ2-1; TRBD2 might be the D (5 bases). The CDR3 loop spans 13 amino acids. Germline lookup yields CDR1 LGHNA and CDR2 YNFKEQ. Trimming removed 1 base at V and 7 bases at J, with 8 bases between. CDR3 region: CASSQGRGNEQFF. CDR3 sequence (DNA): TGTGCCAGCAGCCAAGGAAGAGGGAATGAGCAGTTCTTC.